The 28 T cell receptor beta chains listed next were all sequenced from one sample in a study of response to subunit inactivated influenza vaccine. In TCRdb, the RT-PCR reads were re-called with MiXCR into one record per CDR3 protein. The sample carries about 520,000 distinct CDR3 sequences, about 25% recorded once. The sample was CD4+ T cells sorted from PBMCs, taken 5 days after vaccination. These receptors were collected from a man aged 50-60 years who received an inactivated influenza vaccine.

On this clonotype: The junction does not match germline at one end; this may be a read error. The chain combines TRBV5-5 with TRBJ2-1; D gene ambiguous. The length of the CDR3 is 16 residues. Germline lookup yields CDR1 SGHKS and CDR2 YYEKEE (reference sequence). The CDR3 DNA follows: TGTGCCAGCAGTATGTTGGCCGCGAGCTCCTACAATGAGCACTTCTTC. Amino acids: CASSMLAASSYNEHFF.

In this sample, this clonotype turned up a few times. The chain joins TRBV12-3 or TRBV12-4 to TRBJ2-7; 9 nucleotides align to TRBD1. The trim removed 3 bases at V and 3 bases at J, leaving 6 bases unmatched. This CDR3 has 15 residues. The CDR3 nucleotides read TGTGCCAGCAGTTTGGGGACAGGGCTTATCTACGAGCAGTACTTC. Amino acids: CASSLGTGLIYEQYF.

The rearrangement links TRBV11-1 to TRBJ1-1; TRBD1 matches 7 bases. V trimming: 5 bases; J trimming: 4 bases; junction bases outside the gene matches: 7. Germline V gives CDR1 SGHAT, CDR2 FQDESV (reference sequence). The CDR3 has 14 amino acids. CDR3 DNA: TGTGCCAGCAGCCGACAGGGATTCGGCACTGAAGCTTTCTTT. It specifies CASSRQGFGTEAFF.

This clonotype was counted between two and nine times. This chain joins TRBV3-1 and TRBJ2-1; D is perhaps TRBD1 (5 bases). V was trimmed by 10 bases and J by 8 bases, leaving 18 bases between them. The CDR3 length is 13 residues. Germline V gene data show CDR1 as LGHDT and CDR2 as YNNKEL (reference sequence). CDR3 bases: TGTGCCACGAGGCAGGGATATGGTGATGAGCAGTTCTTC. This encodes CATRQGYGDEQFF.

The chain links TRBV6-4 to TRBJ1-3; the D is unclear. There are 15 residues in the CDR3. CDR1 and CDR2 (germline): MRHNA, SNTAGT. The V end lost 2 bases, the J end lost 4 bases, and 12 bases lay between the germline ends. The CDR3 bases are TGTGCCAGCAGTGACGGACTCATACGGGGAAACACCATATATTTT. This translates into CASSDGLIRGNTIYF.

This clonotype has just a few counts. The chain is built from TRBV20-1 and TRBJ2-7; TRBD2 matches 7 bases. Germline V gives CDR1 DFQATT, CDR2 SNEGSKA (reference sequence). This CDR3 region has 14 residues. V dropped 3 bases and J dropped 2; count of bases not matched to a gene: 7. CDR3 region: CSARRLADAYEQYF. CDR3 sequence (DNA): TGCAGTGCTAGGAGGCTAGCGGATGCCTACGAGCAGTACTTC.

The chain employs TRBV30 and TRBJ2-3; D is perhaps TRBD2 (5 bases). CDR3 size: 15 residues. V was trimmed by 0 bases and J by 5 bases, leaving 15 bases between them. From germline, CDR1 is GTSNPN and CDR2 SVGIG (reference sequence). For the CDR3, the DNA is TGTGCCTGGAGTGTACAGTACGGGAATGGAGATACGCAGTATTTT. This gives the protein CAWSVQYGNGDTQYF.

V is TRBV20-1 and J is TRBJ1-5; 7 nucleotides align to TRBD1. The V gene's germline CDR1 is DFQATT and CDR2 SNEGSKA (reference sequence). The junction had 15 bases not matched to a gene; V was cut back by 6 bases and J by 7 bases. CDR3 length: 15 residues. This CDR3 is CSARPQGGAGQPQHF. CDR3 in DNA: TGCAGTGCCCGACCCCAGGGGGGGGCTGGCCAGCCCCAGCATTTT.

CDR3 amino acids: CASSFLSGARETQYF. Written as DNA, the CDR3 is TGTGCCAGCAGTTTTCTCTCTGGTGCCCGAGAGACCCAGTACTTC. The genes are TRBV12-3 or TRBV12-4 and TRBJ2-5, with no clear D. CDR3 length: 15 amino acids. Trimming stripped 3 bases from V and 4 bases from J, with 15 bases between.

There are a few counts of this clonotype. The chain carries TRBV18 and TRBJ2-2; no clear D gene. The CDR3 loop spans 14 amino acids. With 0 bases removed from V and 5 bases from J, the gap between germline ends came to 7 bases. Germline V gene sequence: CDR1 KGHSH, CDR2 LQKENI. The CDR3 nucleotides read TGTGCCAGCTCACCACCTATGGTAACCGGGGAGCTGTTTTTT. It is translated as CASSPPMVTGELFF.

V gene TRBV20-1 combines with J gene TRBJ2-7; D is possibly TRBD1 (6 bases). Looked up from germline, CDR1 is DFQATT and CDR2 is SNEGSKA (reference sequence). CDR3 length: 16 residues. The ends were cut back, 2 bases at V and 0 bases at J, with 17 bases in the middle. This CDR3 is CSARNFPDRSSYEQYF. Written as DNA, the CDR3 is TGCAGTGCTAGAAACTTTCCGGACAGAAGCTCCTACGAGCAGTACTTC.

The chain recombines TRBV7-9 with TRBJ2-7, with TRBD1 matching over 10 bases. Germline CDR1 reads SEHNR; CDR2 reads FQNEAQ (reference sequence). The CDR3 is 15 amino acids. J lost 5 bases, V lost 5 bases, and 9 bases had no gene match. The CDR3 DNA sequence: TGTGCCAGCAGCCAAGACGGGACAGGGGTGGACGAGCAGTACTTC. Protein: CASSQDGTGVDEQYF.

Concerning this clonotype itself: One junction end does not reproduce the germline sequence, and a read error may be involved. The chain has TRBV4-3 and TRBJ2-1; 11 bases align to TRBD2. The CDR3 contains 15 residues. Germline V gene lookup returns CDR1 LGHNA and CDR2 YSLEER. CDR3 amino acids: CASSQEFRGTSGLVF. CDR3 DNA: TGCGCCAGCAGCCAAGAATTTAGGGGGACTAGCGGACTCGTTTTC.

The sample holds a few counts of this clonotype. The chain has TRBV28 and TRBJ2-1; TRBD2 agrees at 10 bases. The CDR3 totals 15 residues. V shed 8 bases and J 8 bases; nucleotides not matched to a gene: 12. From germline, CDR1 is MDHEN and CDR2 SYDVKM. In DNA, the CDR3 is TGTGCCAGCTTTCCCCCTAGCGGGAGTGGGCATGAGCAGTTCTTC. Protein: CASFPPSGSGHEQFF.

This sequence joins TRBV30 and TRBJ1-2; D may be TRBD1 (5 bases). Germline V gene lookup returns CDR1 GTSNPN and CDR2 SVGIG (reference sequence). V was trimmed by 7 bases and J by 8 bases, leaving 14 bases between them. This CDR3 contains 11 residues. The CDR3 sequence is CASFGGDGYTF. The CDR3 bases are TGTGCCTCCTTCGGGGGAGACGGCTACACCTTC.

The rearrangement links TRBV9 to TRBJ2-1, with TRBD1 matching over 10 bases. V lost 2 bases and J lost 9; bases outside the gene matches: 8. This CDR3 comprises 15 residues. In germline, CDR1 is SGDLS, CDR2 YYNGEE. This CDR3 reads CASSVRGTGAFEQFF. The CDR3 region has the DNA TGTGCCAGCAGCGTGAGGGGGACAGGGGCCTTTGAGCAGTTCTTC. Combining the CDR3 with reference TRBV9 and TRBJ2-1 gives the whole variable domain DSGVTQTPKHLITATGQRVTLRCSPRSGDLSVYWYQQSLDQGLQFLIQYYNGEERAKGNILERFSAQQFPDLHSELNLSSLELGDSALYFCASSVRGTGAFEQFFGPGTRLTVL.

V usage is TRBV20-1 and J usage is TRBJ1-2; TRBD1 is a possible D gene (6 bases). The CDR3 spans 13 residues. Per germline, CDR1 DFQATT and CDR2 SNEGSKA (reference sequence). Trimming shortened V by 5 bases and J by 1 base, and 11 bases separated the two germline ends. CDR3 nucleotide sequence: TGCAGTGCTGTGGACAGTCATAACTATGGCTACACCTTC. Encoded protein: CSAVDSHNYGYTF.

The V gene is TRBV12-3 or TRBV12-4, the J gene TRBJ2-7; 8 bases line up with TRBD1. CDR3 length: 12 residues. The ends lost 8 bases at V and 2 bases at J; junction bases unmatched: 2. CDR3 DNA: TGTGCCAGCGGGACAGGCGCCTACGAGCAGTACTTC. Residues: CASGTGAYEQYF.

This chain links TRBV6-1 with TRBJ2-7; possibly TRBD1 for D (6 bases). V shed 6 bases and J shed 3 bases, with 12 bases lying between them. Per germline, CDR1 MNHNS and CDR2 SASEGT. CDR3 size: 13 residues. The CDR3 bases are TGTGCCAGCAGCCCGGCAGGGGACTACGAGCAGTACTTC. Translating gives CASSPAGDYEQYF.

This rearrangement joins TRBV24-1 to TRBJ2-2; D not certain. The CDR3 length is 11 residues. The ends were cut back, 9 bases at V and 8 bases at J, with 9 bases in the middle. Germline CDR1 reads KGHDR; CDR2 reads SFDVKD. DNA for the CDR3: TGTGCCACCGGGCAATTTGGGGAGCTGTTTTTT. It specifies CATGQFGELFF.

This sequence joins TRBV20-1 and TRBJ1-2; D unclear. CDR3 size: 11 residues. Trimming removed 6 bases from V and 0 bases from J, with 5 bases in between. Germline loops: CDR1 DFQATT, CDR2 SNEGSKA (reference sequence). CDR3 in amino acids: CSAGANYGYTF. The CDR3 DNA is TGCAGTGCCGGGGCTAACTATGGCTACACCTTC.

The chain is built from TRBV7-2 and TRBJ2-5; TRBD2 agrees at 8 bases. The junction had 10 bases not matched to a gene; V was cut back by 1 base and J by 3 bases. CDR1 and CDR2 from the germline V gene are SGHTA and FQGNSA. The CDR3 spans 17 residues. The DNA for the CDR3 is TGTGCCAGCAGCTTAGGGCTCGGGACTAGGCGGAAAGAGACCCAGTACTTC. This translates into CASSLGLGTRRKETQYF.

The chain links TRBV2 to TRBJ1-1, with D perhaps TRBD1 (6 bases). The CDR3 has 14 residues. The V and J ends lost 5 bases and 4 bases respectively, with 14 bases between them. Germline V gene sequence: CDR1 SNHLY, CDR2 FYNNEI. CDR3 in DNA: TGTGCCAGCAGTAAGCAGGGGCACGCCACTGAAGCTTTCTTT. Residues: CASSKQGHATEAFF.

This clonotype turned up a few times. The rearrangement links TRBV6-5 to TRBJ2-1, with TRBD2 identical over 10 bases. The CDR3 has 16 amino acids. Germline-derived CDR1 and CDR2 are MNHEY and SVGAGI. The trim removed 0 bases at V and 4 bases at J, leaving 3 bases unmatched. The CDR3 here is CASSYSGLAQYNEQFF. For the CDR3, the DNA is TGTGCCAGCAGTTACTCGGGACTAGCGCAATACAATGAGCAGTTCTTC.

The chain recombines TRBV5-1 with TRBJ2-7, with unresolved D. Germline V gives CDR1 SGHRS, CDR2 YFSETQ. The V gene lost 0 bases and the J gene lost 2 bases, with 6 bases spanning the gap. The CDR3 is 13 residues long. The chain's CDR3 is CASSLVATYEQYF. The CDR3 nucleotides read TGCGCCAGCAGCTTGGTGGCTACCTACGAGCAGTACTTC.

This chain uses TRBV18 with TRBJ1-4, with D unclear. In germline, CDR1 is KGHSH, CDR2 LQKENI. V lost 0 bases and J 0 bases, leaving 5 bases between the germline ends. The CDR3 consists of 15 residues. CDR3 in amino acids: CASSPPGTTNEKLFF. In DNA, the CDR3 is TGTGCCAGCTCACCACCAGGAACAACTAATGAAAAACTGTTTTTT.

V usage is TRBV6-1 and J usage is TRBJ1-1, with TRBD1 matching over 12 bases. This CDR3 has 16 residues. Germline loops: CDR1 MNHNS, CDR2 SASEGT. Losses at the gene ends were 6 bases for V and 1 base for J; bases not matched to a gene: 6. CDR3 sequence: CASRKGQGAANTEAFF. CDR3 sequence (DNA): TGTGCCAGCAGAAAGGGACAGGGGGCAGCGAACACTGAAGCTTTCTTT.

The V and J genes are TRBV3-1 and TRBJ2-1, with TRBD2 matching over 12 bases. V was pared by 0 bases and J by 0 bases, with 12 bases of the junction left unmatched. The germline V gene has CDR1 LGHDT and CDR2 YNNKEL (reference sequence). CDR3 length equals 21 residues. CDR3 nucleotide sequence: TGTGCCAGCAGCCAAGAGCCCGGACTAGCGGGATTCCAAAGCTCCTACAATGAGCAGTTCTTC. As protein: CASSQEPGLAGFQSSYNEQFF.